This T cell receptor (beta chain) originates from a study of Ad26.COV2.S vaccination and SARS-CoV-2 variants. Assay used: immunoSEQ multiplex PCR; TCRdb lists only in-frame clones, some missing. The top ten clones hold roughly 4% of a sample with about 420,000 clones, roughly 88% of them seen once. Sample treatment: over 15 received Ad26.COV2.S at low or high dose, single or two shots; about 5 received placebo; per-sample allocation not given. Each sample was drawn 63 days after the first injection (of vaccine or placebo). A Boston adult aged 18-55 years was the donor. V was clipped by 3 bases and J by 4 bases, with 6 bases between them. The length of the CDR3 is 11 residues. CDR1 is SQVTM, CDR2 ANQGSEA, per germline.

Sample: peripheral blood, taken in a trial of Ad26.COV2.S vaccine versus placebo. The chain combines TRBV29-1 with TRBJ1-1; no firm D call. The receptor comes from a person aged 18-60 years who received the Ad26.COV2.S COVID-19 vaccine or a placebo. CDR3 coding DNA: TGCAGCGTTGATTTCCCCACTGAAGCTTTCTTT. It specifies CSVDFPTEAFF.